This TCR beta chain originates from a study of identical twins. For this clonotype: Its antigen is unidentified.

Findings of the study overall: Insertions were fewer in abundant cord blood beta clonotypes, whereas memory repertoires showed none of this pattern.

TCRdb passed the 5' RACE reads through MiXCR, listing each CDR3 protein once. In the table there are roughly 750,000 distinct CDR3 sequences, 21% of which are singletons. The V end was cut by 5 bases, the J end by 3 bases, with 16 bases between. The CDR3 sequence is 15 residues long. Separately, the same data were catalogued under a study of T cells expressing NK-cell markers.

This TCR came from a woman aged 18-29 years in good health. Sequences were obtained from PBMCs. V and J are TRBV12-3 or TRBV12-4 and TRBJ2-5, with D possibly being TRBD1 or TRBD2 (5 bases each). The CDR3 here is CASSPWDLGKETQYF. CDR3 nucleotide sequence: TGTGCCAGCAGTCCCTGGGACCTTGGAAAAGAGACCCAGTACTTC.